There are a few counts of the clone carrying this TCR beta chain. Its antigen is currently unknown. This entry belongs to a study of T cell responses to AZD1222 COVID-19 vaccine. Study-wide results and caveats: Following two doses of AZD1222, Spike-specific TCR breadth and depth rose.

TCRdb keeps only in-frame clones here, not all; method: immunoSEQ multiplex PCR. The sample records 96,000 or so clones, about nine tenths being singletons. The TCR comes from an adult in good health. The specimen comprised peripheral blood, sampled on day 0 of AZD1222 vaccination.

This CDR3 reads CATSDPRQGALYGYTF. CDR3 coding DNA: TGTGCCACCAGTGATCCAAGACAGGGGGCCCTCTATGGCTACACCTTC. V is TRBV24-1 and J is TRBJ1-2; 10 bases agree with TRBD1. J lost 4 bases, V lost 3 bases, and 7 bases had no gene match. The germline V gene encodes CDR1 KGHDR and CDR2 SFDVKD. This CDR3 spans 16 amino acids.